These 6 T cell receptor delta chains originate from one sample sequenced in a study of γδ T cells in repeated Plasmodium falciparum infection. TCRdb reanalysed the multiplex PCR reads via CATT. The data contain 90,000 or so delta-chain clones, 0.95% to 1% of them singletons. Flow sorting of PBMC yielded separate Vgamma9/Vdelta2+ and Vdelta2-negative gammadelta T cell populations for bulk repertoire analysis. Sequenced sample: gamma-delta T cells from blood. These receptors were taken from a pool of human donors (malaria-infected and uninfected, not separated).

This clone was counted a few times. A far larger clone differs by one base, so this is likely a read error. Distinct nucleotide sequences in the sample also encode this CDR3. This rearrangement joins TRDV3 to TRDJ1; D gene unclear. Germline assignment: CDR1 TVYSNPD and CDR2 GDNSRS (reference sequence). The CDR3 length is 16 residues. Deletions cut 2 bases from V and 2 bases from J, with 21 bases between. CDR3 protein: CAFRLAGWQLTDKLIF. CDR3 DNA: TGTGCCTTTCGTTTAGCAGGCTGGCAACTTACCGATAAACTCATCTTT.

Of note for this clone: A far bigger clonotype differs at one base, so this is likely a read error. The same CDR3 arises from other DNA sequences in this sample as well. The rearrangement uses TRDV2 and TRDJ1; D not resolved. In the absence of a J gene in TCRdb, the DNA was matched to germline to assign it here. The CDR3 covers 16 residues. Germline CDR1 GEAIGNYY, CDR2 EKD. Trimming shortened V by 0 bases and J by 0 bases, and 13 bases separated the two germline ends. The CDR3 region is CACDTGTLEYTDKLIF. CDR3 bases: TGTGCCTGTGACACCGGGACCTTGGAGTACACCGATAAACTCATCTTT.

In this sample, this clone turned up a few times. The protein that TCRdb holds for this DNA derives from a much larger clone and differs from the translated DNA at residue 8, which likely indicates a read error; the protein shown here is translated from the DNA. The V call is TRAV38-2/DV8, the J call TRDJ2; tentatively, D is TRDD2 (7 bases). In the absence of a J gene in TCRdb, the DNA was matched to germline to assign it here. This CDR3 spans 18 amino acids. Trimming stripped 4 bases from V and 4 bases from J, with 23 bases between. In germline, CDR1 is TSESDYY, CDR2 QEAYKQQN. CDR3 residues: CAYRGLPAVWGQTAQLFF. In nucleotides, the CDR3 is TGTGCTTATAGGGGCCTTCCTGCCGTCTGGGGACAGACAGCACAACTCTTCTTT.

This clone has just a few counts. The rearrangement joins TRDV1 to TRDJ1; 10 bases match TRDD3. TCRdb supplies no J gene; here it was assigned by aligning the nucleotide sequence to germline. The CDR3 has 18 amino acids. The V segment lost 9 bases and the J segment 0 bases; nucleotides outside the gene matches: 16. The germline gives CDR1 TSWWSYY, CDR2 QGS. As DNA, the CDR3 is TGTGCTCTGGAAGGGGGGATACGGGGATTGGGGTACACCGATAAACTCATCTTT. As protein: CALEGGIRGLGYTDKLIF.

Relative to its sample, this clone is medium-sized. This specimen includes other DNA sequences encoding the same CDR3. V usage is TRDV1 and J usage is TRDJ1; 12 positions agree with TRDD3. This CDR3 contains 27 residues. Germline V gives CDR1 TSWWSYY, CDR2 QGS. Trimming removed 2 bases from V and 0 bases from J; junction bases left unmatched: 34. CDR3 residues: CALGEIWGASYPQYWGIHRCDTDKLIF. In DNA, the CDR3 is TGTGCTCTTGGGGAAATTTGGGGTGCGTCCTACCCCCAGTACTGGGGGATACATCGTTGTGACACCGATAAACTCATCTTT.

The sample holds a few counts of this clone. This DNA's translation and the protein TCRdb lists, from a much larger clone, do not match at residue 18, likely due to a read error; the protein shown is translated from the DNA. The chain couples TRDV2 to TRDJ1; D is possibly TRDD3 (6 bases). No J gene was available from TCRdb, and it was assigned here by a germline match of the DNA. Germline V gene lookup returns CDR1 GEAIGNYY and CDR2 EKD. The CDR3 consists of 22 residues. The CDR3 sequence: CACDTLRDGGTNTGDYTGKLIF. CDR3 sequence (DNA): TGTGCCTGTGACACTTTAAGGGATGGGGGGACCAATACAGGGGACTACACCGGTAAACTCATCTTT.